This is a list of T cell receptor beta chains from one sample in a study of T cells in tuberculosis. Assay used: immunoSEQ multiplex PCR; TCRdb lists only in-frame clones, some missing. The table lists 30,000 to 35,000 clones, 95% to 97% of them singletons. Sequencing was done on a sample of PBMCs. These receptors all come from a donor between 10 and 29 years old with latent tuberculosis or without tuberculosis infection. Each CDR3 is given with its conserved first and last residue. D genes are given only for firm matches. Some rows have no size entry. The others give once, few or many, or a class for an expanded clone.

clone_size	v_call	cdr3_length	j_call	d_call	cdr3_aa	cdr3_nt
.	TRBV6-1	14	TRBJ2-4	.	CASSGQGAKNIQYF	TGTGCCAGCAGTGGCCAGGGTGCCAAAAACATTCAGTACTTC
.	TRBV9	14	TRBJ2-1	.	CASSAFSGYNEQFF	TGTGCCAGCAGCGCCTTTAGCGGTTACAATGAGCAGTTCTTC
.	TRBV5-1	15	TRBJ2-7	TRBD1	CASSLPGTGPYEQYF	TGCGCCAGCAGCCTACCCGGGACAGGGCCCTACGAGCAGTACTTC
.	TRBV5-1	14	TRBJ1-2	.	CASSFREANYGYTF	TGCGCCAGCAGCTTTCGGGAGGCGAACTATGGCTACACCTTC
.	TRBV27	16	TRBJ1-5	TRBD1	CASRPYLQGSQQPQHF	TGTGCCAGCAGGCCCTACTTACAGGGGTCTCAGCAGCCCCAGCATTTT
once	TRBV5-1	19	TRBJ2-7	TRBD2	CASSLLPSASGSYSYEQYF	TGCGCCAGCAGCTTACTTCCGTCGGCTAGCGGGAGTTATTCCTACGAGCAGTACTTC
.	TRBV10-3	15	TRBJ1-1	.	CAISNLQAASTEAFF	TGTGCCATCAGTAATTTACAGGCGGCCAGCACTGAAGCTTTCTTT
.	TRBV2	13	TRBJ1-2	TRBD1	CASSRTGVDGYTF	TGTGCCAGCAGCCGGACAGGGGTGGATGGCTACACCTTC
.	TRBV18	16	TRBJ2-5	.	CASSPQVTRLQETQYF	TGTGCCAGCTCACCACAAGTGACTAGACTGCAAGAGACCCAGTACTTC
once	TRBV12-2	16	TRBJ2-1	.	CASRSAALHSYNEQFF	TGTGCAAGTCGCTCCGCGGCACTCCACTCCTACAATGAGCAGTTCTTC
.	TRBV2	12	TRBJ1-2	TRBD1	CASRDRGYGYTF	TGTGCCAGCAGGGACAGGGGCTATGGCTACACCTTC
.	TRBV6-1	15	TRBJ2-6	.	CASREGYSGANVLTF	TGTGCCAGCAGGGAAGGTTACTCTGGGGCCAACGTCCTGACTTTC
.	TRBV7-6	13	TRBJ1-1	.	CASSFAGRTEAFF	TGTGCCAGCAGCTTTGCGGGGAGGACTGAAGCTTTCTTT
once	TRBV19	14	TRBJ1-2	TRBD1	CASSPTGEVGGYTF	TGTGCCAGTAGTCCGACAGGGGAGGTTGGCGGCTACACCTTC